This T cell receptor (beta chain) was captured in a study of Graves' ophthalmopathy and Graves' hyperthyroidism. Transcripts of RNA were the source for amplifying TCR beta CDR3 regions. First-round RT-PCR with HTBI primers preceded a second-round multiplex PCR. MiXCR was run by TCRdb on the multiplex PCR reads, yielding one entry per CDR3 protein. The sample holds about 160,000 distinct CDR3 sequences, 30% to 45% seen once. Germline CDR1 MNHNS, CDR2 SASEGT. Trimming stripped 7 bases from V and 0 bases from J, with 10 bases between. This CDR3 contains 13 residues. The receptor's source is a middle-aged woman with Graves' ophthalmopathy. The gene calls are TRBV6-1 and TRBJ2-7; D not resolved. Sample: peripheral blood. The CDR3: CASTAGSSYEQYF. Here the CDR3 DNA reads TGTGCCAGCACCGCCGGCAGCTCCTACGAGCAGTACTTC.